Given below is one TCR beta chain in context. What it binds is not known. Isolation of CD4+ naive, central memory, regulatory and stem cell-like memory cells was achieved by sorting via CD45RO/CCR7/CD25/CD127/CD95/CD27. Once sorted, every population was more than 98% pure. All of the isolated RNA was reverse transcribed, so expressed TCRB transcripts were sequenced. The data were produced by immunoSEQ multiplex PCR, yet TCRdb's version contains in-frame clones alone and is incomplete. The sample records roughly 730,000 clones, roughly an eighth being singletons. This entry is derived from a study of beta chain features in type 1 diabetes. Trimming cost V 6 bases and J 4 bases; bases outside gene matches: 2. This CDR3 has 14 amino acids. Looked up from germline, CDR1 is SNHLY and CDR2 is FYNNEI. General study points: The analysis here could not establish whether HLA type shapes TCRB rearrangement. For Type 1 diabetes patients, all four CD4+ subsets carried TCRB CDR3s that were moderately but significantly shorter.

The chain has TRBV2 and TRBJ2-5, with TRBD2 matching 13 bases. The sequencing input was naive CD4+ T cells from blood. This TCR came from a man aged 18 to 29 with type 1 diabetes. The CDR3 region is CASSRTSGGETQYF. The CDR3 DNA reads as TGTGCCAGCAGCAGGACTAGCGGGGGAGAGACCCAGTACTTC.